Listed below are T cell receptor beta chains from one sample, sequenced in a study of shared clonotypes between healthy human individuals. Some clones are missing from TCRdb's copy, which holds only in-frame ones; the method was immunoSEQ multiplex PCR. The sample consists of some 1.1 million clones, 60% to 80% of them appearing once. Sequencing was done on a sample of memory CD4+ T cells from PBMCs. These receptor sequences come from a man aged 18 to 35 in good health. Some clones in this sample may be carry-over from other donors' samples. Each CDR3 is given without its conserved first and last residue. Each record gives: V gene, J gene, CDR3 protein.

V: TRBV5-6
J: TRBJ2-3
CDR3: ASSLWTSGSFTDTQY

V: TRBV5-1
J: TRBJ2-5
CDR3: ASSPVTLWGEEETQY

V: TRBV5-1
J: TRBJ1-2
CDR3: ASSQGAGYGYT

V: TRBV20-1
J: TRBJ2-7
CDR3: SASSTGEQY

V: TRBV19
J: TRBJ1-1
CDR3: ASTQSTLNTEAF

V: TRBV7-9
J: TRBJ1-2
CDR3: ASSINLRDGYT

V: TRBV6-1
J: TRBJ1-1
CDR3: ASSVQGEAEAF

V: TRBV19
J: TRBJ2-1
CDR3: ASRARGGVAREQF

V: TRBV4-1
J: TRBJ2-1
CDR3: ASSQVRKNDEQF

V: TRBV7-3
J: TRBJ2-1
CDR3: ASSQSGGRPVATYNEQF

V: TRBV5-5
J: TRBJ1-5
CDR3: ASSLWDQPQH

V: TRBV7-9
J: TRBJ2-5
CDR3: ASSFPTGESVGTQY

V: TRBV7-2
J: TRBJ2-2
CDR3: ASSLMGAGELF

V: TRBV2
J: TRBJ1-5
CDR3: ASSAGEWGQPQH

V: TRBV5-1
J: TRBJ2-7
CDR3: ASSLDARGYNEQY

V: TRBV4-3
J: TRBJ2-7
CDR3: ASSQGGSASPYEQY

V: TRBV28
J: TRBJ2-1
CDR3: ASALTRPGANPGLAGAMGNEQF

V: TRBV6-5
J: TRBJ2-1
CDR3: ASRTGQSYNEQF

V: TRBV7-8
J: TRBJ2-2
CDR3: ASSLGWGQYTGELF

V: TRBV4-3
J: TRBJ1-4
CDR3: ASKRTAPNEKLF

V: TRBV25-1
J: TRBJ2-1
CDR3: ASSDLSGNRYNEQF

V: TRBV5-1
J: TRBJ2-2
CDR3: ASRRDRGGTGGLF

V: TRBV7-3
J: TRBJ1-4
CDR3: ASSRTGGENEKLF

V: TRBV7-9
J: TRBJ1-1
CDR3: ASSLGGSNTEAF

V: TRBV5-1
J: TRBJ1-1
CDR3: ASSLGQTEAF

V: TRBV5-1
J: TRBJ2-1
CDR3: ASSLAPTAGRYNEQF

V: TRBV18
J: TRBJ1-5
CDR3: ASSPVYDNSNQPQH

V: TRBV7-2
J: TRBJ2-7
CDR3: ASSLETSAKVEQY

V: TRBV20-1
J: TRBJ1-2
CDR3: IPASNYGYT

V: TRBV28
J: TRBJ2-7
CDR3: ASRPGGTGSYEQY

V: TRBV4-3
J: TRBJ1-2
CDR3: ASSQDYSGNYGYT

V: TRBV5-6
J: TRBJ2-1
CDR3: ASSSRDSNEQF

V: TRBV4-1
J: TRBJ2-7
CDR3: ASSRGLSGLSYEQY

V: TRBV27
J: TRBJ1-2
CDR3: ASSRQGLNDGYT

V: TRBV6-1
J: TRBJ1-6
CDR3: ASRVGVGSPLH

V: TRBV25-1
J: TRBJ2-2
CDR3: ASSEFGSGRAAGELF

V: TRBV7-3
J: TRBJ2-1
CDR3: ASSPGLAEYNEQF

V: TRBV5-1
J: TRBJ2-4
CDR3: ASAPGAKNIQY

V: TRBV7-9
J: TRBJ1-5
CDR3: ASSLGGAQPQH

V: TRBV15
J: TRBJ1-5
CDR3: ATSREGLSNQPQH

V: TRBV27
J: TRBJ2-3
CDR3: ASSGAGLTDTQY

V: TRBV18
J: TRBJ2-3
CDR3: ASSSGPLANGGTDTQY

V: TRBV29-1
J: TRBJ2-3
CDR3: SVALGGTSTDTQY

V: TRBV19
J: TRBJ1-5
CDR3: ASSRGLNQPQH

V: TRBV6-5
J: TRBJ1-4
CDR3: ASSYSPAKQEKLF

V: TRBV4-2
J: TRBJ2-3
CDR3: ASSRDRGTDTQY

V: TRBV7-3
J: TRBJ2-1
CDR3: ASSLESTYNEQF

V: TRBV4-2
J: TRBJ1-2
CDR3: ASSQEEWQVELGGYT

V: TRBV4-2
J: TRBJ2-1
CDR3: ASSQDMGSPPLEQF

V: TRBV5-5
J: TRBJ1-3
CDR3: ASAIQGHSGNTIY

V: TRBV5-1
J: TRBJ1-3
CDR3: ASSPPGQGFGNTIY

V: TRBV5-4
J: TRBJ1-1
CDR3: ASSPAGSRGGTEAF

V: TRBV5-1
J: TRBJ1-5
CDR3: ASSLGDAGNQPQH

V: TRBV5-1
J: TRBJ1-1
CDR3: ASSPGQGMNTEAF